This TCR beta chain came from a study of blood T cell repertoires in COVID-19. The V gene's germline CDR1 is LGHNA and CDR2 YSLEER. Trimming cost V 0 bases and J 1 base; bases outside gene matches: 1. CDR3 length: 16 amino acids. Assay used: immunoSEQ multiplex PCR; TCRdb lists only in-frame clones, some missing. The data hold around 77,000 clones, with about nine tenths observed a single time. The source is a man in his 70s with active or convalescent COVID-19. What was sequenced was peripheral blood. This chain joins TRBV4-3 and TRBJ2-1, with 9 bases fitting TRBD2. CDR3 amino acids: CASSQETSGSYNEQFF. The DNA of the CDR3 is TGCGCCAGCAGCCAAGAGACTAGCGGTTCCTACAATGAGCAGTTCTTC.